These 28 T cell receptor beta chains originate from one sample sequenced in a study of vaccination and CD4 T cells after COVID-19. The antigens for these receptors are not known. Regarding treatment: roughly 11-day PBMC culture with coronavirus spike peptide pools or control peptides (ViraFEST assay). Sequencing of cultured CD4+ T cell DNA used the Oncomine TCR Beta short-read assay. From the PCR reads, TCRdb called clonotypes with MiXCR, one entry per CDR3 protein. The sample contains 15,000 to 20,000 distinct CDR3 sequences, approximately 47% of which appear only once. This sample comprised CD4+ T cells from blood, cultured in vitro, obtained before SARS-CoV-2 vaccination. These receptors were taken from a human donor who received a COVID-19 vaccine.

This clonotype showed up just a few times. The chain links TRBV27 to TRBJ1-2; the match to TRBD1 covers 10 bases. The CDR3 has 15 amino acids. Losses at the gene ends were 1 base for V and 4 bases for J; bases not matched to a gene: 3. Per germline, CDR1 MNHEY and CDR2 SMNVEV (reference sequence). In DNA form, the CDR3 reads TGTGCCAGCAGTTTATACAGGACAGGGGGCTATGGCTACACCTTC. As protein: CASSLYRTGGYGYTF.

The chain combines TRBV7-2 with TRBJ2-7; D is tentatively TRBD1 or TRBD2 (5 bases each). The CDR3 extends over 16 amino acids. Trimming pared 1 base from V and 9 bases from J, leaving 22 bases between. Germline-derived CDR1 and CDR2 are SGHTA and FQGNSA. CDR3 nucleotides: TGTGCCAGCAGCTTAGAAGGCTGGCCGAGGGGAGCTCCGCAGTACTTC. Translated: CASSLEGWPRGAPQYF.

This clonotype occurred a few times. This chain connects TRBV20-1 to TRBJ2-3; D possibly corresponds to TRBD2 (6 bases). CDR1 and CDR2 from the germline V gene are DFQATT and SNEGSKA (reference sequence). The V gene lost 6 bases and the J gene lost 4 bases, with 17 bases spanning the gap. The CDR3 is made up of 14 amino acids. This chain's CDR3 is CSAQTSAGPDTQYF. The CDR3 DNA follows: TGCAGTGCCCAGACTAGTGCGGGGCCAGATACGCAGTATTTT.

The rearrangement links TRBV29-1 to TRBJ1-1; 8 bases match TRBD1. V lost 2 bases to trimming and J lost 5 bases; unmatched junction nucleotides: 10. CDR1 SQVTM and CDR2 ANQGSEA come from the germline V gene. The CDR3 has 15 residues. CDR3 region: CSVESTRGLWTEAFF. CDR3 coding DNA: TGCAGCGTTGAAAGTACCAGGGGGCTGTGGACTGAAGCTTTCTTT.

This clonotype came up once. The chain is built from TRBV19 and TRBJ1-1, with TRBD1 matching over 8 bases. Germline V lookup: CDR1 LNHDA, CDR2 SQIVND (reference sequence). The V gene end was trimmed by 3 bases and the J gene end by 1 base; junction bases not matched to a gene: 4. This CDR3 has 15 amino acids. The CDR3 bases are TGTGCCAGTAGTATCATTGGACAGGGGAACACTGAAGCTTTCTTT. Protein product: CASSIIGQGNTEAFF.

The rearrangement links TRBV6-2 or TRBV6-3 to TRBJ1-1; the match to TRBD1 covers 7 bases. V gave up 0 bases and J gave up 0 bases; unmatched junction bases: 7. The germline V gene has CDR1 MNHEY and CDR2 SVGEGT. This CDR3 has 17 residues. In DNA form, the CDR3 reads TGTGCCAGCAGTTACTCCAGACAGGGACTATTGAACACTGAAGCTTTCTTT. Its translation: CASSYSRQGLLNTEAFF.

This chain uses TRBV6-1 with TRBJ1-4, with D unclear. V gave up 0 bases and J gave up 3 bases, with 5 bases separating them. The CDR3 extends over 14 amino acids. CDR1 is MNHNS, CDR2 SASEGT, per germline. CDR3 in amino acids: CASSEAVSNEKLFF. The CDR3 DNA reads as TGTGCCAGCAGTGAAGCAGTTTCTAATGAAAAACTGTTTTTT.

Notes on this clonotype: Relative to the germline gene, one junction end is altered; a read error may explain this. The chain combines TRBV7-6 with TRBJ2-2, with 11 bases aligning to TRBD2. Germline V CDR1 and CDR2: SGHVS, FNYEAQ. CDR3 size: 20 residues. CDR3 bases: TGTGCCAGCAGCTTAGCTGACGGGACTAGCGGAACATCGAACACCGGGGAGCCGTTTTTT. Translating it yields CASSLADGTSGTSNTGEPFF.

V and J are TRBV5-1 and TRBJ1-2; 7 bases agree with TRBD1. This CDR3 spans 14 amino acids. Trimming took 0 bases from V and 2 from J; bases not matched to a gene: 1. Germline V gene data show CDR1 as SGHRS and CDR2 as YFSETQ. CDR3 residues: CASSLGQGNYGYTF. The CDR3 DNA is TGCGCCAGCAGCTTGGGACAGGGAAACTATGGCTACACCTTC.

The genes are TRBV4-1 and TRBJ1-1; D gene uncertain. Germline V gives CDR1 MGHRA, CDR2 YSYEKL. Trimming removed 6 bases at V and 0 bases at J, with 11 bases between. The CDR3 sequence is 14 residues long. The CDR3: CASRGRTMNTEAFF. Here the CDR3 DNA reads TGCGCCAGCAGGGGGAGAACGATGAACACTGAAGCTTTCTTT.

The chain links TRBV2 to TRBJ1-6; D might be TRBD1 (5 bases). V was cut by 3 bases and J by 9 bases, with 15 bases left in between. CDR3 length: 15 residues. Per the germline V gene, CDR1 is SNHLY and CDR2 is FYNNEI. The CDR3 DNA follows: TGTGCCAGCAGTGAGCGGGGCTCGGTCGGTTCACCCCTCCACTTT. It yields the protein CASSERGSVGSPLHF.

This chain joins TRBV24-1 and TRBJ1-6; D is unclear. CDR1 is KGHDR, CDR2 SFDVKD, per germline. V lost 5 bases, J lost 4 bases, and 5 bases lay in between. The CDR3 contains 13 residues. The CDR3 DNA sequence: TGTGCCACCAGTGCGGAGTATAATTCACCCCTCCACTTT. Its protein product is CATSAEYNSPLHF.

This clonotype was detected only a few times. The chain carries TRBV18 and TRBJ1-6; D is unclear. V lost 2 bases and J 6 bases, leaving 14 bases between the germline ends. The CDR3 length is 16 residues. Per germline, CDR1 KGHSH and CDR2 LQKENI. The CDR3 protein is CASSPMVRSANSPLHF. The CDR3 bases are TGTGCCAGCTCACCAATGGTTCGGTCGGCTAATTCACCCCTCCACTTT.

The chain joins TRBV9 to TRBJ2-7; D is uncertain. V dropped 0 bases and J dropped 7 bases, with 11 bases sitting between them. CDR1 and CDR2 from the germline V gene are SGDLS and YYNGEE. CDR3 length equals 13 residues. The CDR3 region is CASSVAPFGEQYF. CDR3 coding DNA: TGTGCCAGCAGCGTAGCACCCTTCGGGGAGCAGTACTTC.

The rearrangement joins TRBV7-2 to TRBJ2-5, with 9 bases aligning to TRBD1. The CDR3 length is 13 residues. V lost 6 bases and J lost 3; bases outside the gene matches: 2. Germline loops: CDR1 SGHTA, CDR2 FQGNSA. Here the CDR3 DNA reads TGTGCCAGCAGTCGGACAGGGGAAGAGACCCAGTACTTC. Translating it yields CASSRTGEETQYF.

This chain uses TRBV30 with TRBJ2-7, with D hard to call. The V end lost 1 base, the J end lost 2 bases, and 6 bases lay between the germline ends. The CDR3 totals 12 residues. The germline CDR1 and CDR2 sequences are GTSNPN and SVGIG (reference sequence). CDR3 DNA sequence: TGTGCCTGGAGTGGCCCAACCTACGAGCAGTACTTC. It specifies CAWSGPTYEQYF.

The chain employs TRBV30 and TRBJ1-1, with a weak D call TRBD1 (6 bases). Trimming pared 0 bases from V and 4 bases from J, leaving 12 bases between. The length of the CDR3 is 14 residues. Germline CDR1 reads GTSNPN; CDR2 reads SVGIG (reference sequence). For the CDR3, the DNA is TGTGCCTGGAGTGTAGGGACAATCTCCACTGAAGCTTTCTTT. It is translated as CAWSVGTISTEAFF.

Note on this clonotype: A read error may account for a junction end that differs from germline. The CDR3 DNA sequence: TGTGCCAGCATTTTAGGGGGGGGGAACACAGATACGCAGTATTTT. Residues: CASILGGGNTDTQYF. The rearrangement uses TRBV12-3 or TRBV12-4 and TRBJ2-3; D is possibly TRBD2 (7 bases). This CDR3 has 15 amino acids.

This chain connects TRBV4-1 to TRBJ1-2, with a possible D match to TRBD1 (5 bases). The V end was cut by 3 bases, the J end by 4 bases, with 18 bases between. The CDR3 covers 16 residues. CDR1 is MGHRA and CDR2 is YSYEKL in the germline V gene. CDR3: CASSQAQQVSSYGYTF. CDR3 DNA sequence: TGCGCCAGCAGCCAGGCACAACAGGTCTCGAGCTATGGCTACACCTTC.

V and J are TRBV7-8 and TRBJ2-3, with D unresolved. Germline CDR1 and CDR2: SGHVS and FQNEAQ. The CDR3 runs to 11 residues. Trimming left V 10 bases short and J 2 bases short, with 7 bases between. As DNA, the CDR3 is TGTGCCACCTCGTACACAGATACGCAGTATTTT. Translating gives CATSYTDTQYF.

As concerns this clonotype: A read error may produce the germline difference seen at one junction end. The chain links TRBV15 to TRBJ2-7; perhaps TRBD1 as D (5 bases). There are 14 residues in the CDR3. Germline V gene sequence: CDR1 LNHNV, CDR2 YYDKDF (reference sequence). CDR3 coding DNA: TGTGCCACCAGCAGGAAGACAGTCTCCTACGAGCAGTGCTTC. As protein: CATSRKTVSYEQCF.

V gene TRBV2 combines with J gene TRBJ1-2, with a weak D call TRBD1 (5 bases). Deletions cut 1 base from V and 10 bases from J, with 13 bases between. The CDR3 loop spans 13 amino acids. CDR1 and CDR2 (germline): SNHLY, FYNNEI. DNA for the CDR3: TGTGCCAGCAGTGAAGGAAGAGGGGCCGCCTACACCTTC. This codes for CASSEGRGAAYTF.

The CDR3, as DNA: TGTGCCAGCAGCTTGTTCTCAGGGACGGATGCTAACTATGGCTACACCTTC. This codes for CASSLFSGTDANYGYTF. The chain couples TRBV11-3 to TRBJ1-2; D is perhaps TRBD1 (5 bases). This CDR3 comprises 17 residues. Trimming pared 3 bases from V and 0 bases from J, leaving 17 bases between. Germline-derived CDR1 and CDR2 are SGHNT and YENEEA.

The CDR3, as DNA: TGTGCCAGCAGTTTCCTACCCAGGGGAGGGACCACAGATACGCAGTATTTT. Translating it yields CASSFLPRGGTTDTQYF. The V gene is TRBV28, the J gene TRBJ2-3; D may be TRBD2 (7 bases). This CDR3 spans 17 amino acids. With 3 bases removed from V and 2 bases from J, the gap between germline ends came to 18 bases. Germline CDR1 and CDR2: MDHEN and SYDVKM.

The chain joins TRBV25-1 to TRBJ2-1, with D possibly called TRBD1 or TRBD2 (7 bases each). The germline CDR1 and CDR2 sequences are MGHDK and SYGVNS. The CDR3 runs 16 residues. V was pared by 3 bases and J by 4 bases, with 16 bases between. CDR3 DNA sequence: TGTGCCAGCAGTGACTCAGGGGGGGGCCTATACAATGAGCAGTTCTTC. This gives the protein CASSDSGGGLYNEQFF.

This clonotype was counted a few times. J is TRBJ1-6 and V is TRBV19; D possibly corresponds to TRBD1 (5 bases). The CDR3 has 17 amino acids. CDR1 is LNHDA and CDR2 is SQIVND in the germline V gene (reference sequence). Trimming removed 5 bases at V and 7 bases at J, with 21 bases between. The CDR3 DNA reads TGTGCCAGTAGTGACCCGGGAACGGGACGCTTCAATTCACCCCTCCACTTT. Its translation is CASSDPGTGRFNSPLHF.

This chain connects TRBV6-1 to TRBJ1-4; D is unclear. CDR1 and CDR2 (germline): MNHNS, SASEGT. The CDR3 is 15 amino acids. With 5 bases removed from V and 0 bases from J, the gap between germline ends came to 10 bases. As DNA, the CDR3 is TGTGCCAGCAGTCTCCGGTTGGCAACTAATGAAAAACTGTTTTTT. This sequence encodes CASSLRLATNEKLFF.

CDR3 region: CASSSDSYEQYF. The CDR3 coding sequence is TGTGCCAGCAGCTCAGACAGTTACGAGCAGTACTTC. The rearrangement links TRBV11-3 to TRBJ2-7, with D perhaps TRBD1 (5 bases). Deletions cut 4 bases from V and 4 bases from J, with 8 bases between. Germline CDR1 SGHNT, CDR2 YENEEA. CDR3 length equals 12 residues.